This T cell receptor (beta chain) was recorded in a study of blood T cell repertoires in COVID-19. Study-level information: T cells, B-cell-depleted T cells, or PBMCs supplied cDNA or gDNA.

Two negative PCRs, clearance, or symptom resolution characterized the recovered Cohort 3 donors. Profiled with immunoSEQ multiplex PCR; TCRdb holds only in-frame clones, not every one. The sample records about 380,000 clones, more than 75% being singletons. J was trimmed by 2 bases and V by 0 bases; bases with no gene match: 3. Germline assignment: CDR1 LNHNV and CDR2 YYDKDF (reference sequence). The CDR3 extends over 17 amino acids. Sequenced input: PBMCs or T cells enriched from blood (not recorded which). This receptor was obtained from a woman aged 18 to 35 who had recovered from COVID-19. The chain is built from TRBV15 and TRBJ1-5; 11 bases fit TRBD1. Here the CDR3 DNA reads TGTGCCACCAGCAGAGACGGACAGGGGGCAGGCAATCAGCCCCAGCATTTT. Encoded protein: CATSRDGQGAGNQPQHF.